Listed here are 3 T cell receptor beta chains from one sample, sequenced in a study of CD8+CD57+ T cells in acquired aplastic anemia (dated by TCRdb to between 2018 and 2020). Sequenced using an Illumina HiSeq 2000. Genomic DNA served as template for TCR beta VDJ combination and CDR3 sequence profiling. TCRdb took the public reads, trimmed them with fastp at Q25, ran MiXCR for clone calling and kept in-frame beta chains. Entries that share a CDR3 protein sequence are merged under the most common genes and DNA. Recorded for this sample are about 420,000 distinct CDR3 sequences; around 68% of them occurred a single time. Together, the top ten hold approximately 3.8% of the sample. The source material was sorted CD4+, CD8+, or CD8+CD57+ T cells (not recorded which) from PBMCs. Receptors originate from a human donor in good health, serving as a control.

The genes are TRBV7-3 and TRBJ2-2; D is uncertain. Per germline, CDR1 SGHTA and CDR2 FQGTGA. The CDR3 consists of 14 residues. Trimming took 8 bases from V and 4 from J, leaving 14 bases between them. As DNA, the CDR3 is TGTGCCAGCGGACCGACCGGTGGCACCGGGGAGCTGTTTTTT. Encoded protein: CASGPTGGTGELFF.

Points on this clonotype: It is unclear where the CDR3 begins or ends on the DNA, so no DNA is shown, and the CDR3 is as TCRdb lists it. The V gene is TRBV7-8, the J gene TRBJ1-1; TRBD1 is the table's D call, not checked against the DNA. The CDR3 region is 16 residues in length, termini included. Germline lookup yields CDR1 SGHVS and CDR2 FQNEAQ. CDR3 residues: CASSSVGQPQHFGAFF.

This clonotype has a count of ten or more. The J gene is TRBJ1-1, the V gene TRBV29-1; D is uncertain. Between the trimmed V and J ends, which lost 6 bases and 4 bases, there was a span of 12 bases. The CDR3 extends over 12 amino acids. The germline V gene has CDR1 SQVTM and CDR2 ANQGSEA. In DNA form, the CDR3 reads TGCAGCGTCCGGGCGGGGAGCACTGAAGCTTTCTTT. It translates to CSVRAGSTEAFF.